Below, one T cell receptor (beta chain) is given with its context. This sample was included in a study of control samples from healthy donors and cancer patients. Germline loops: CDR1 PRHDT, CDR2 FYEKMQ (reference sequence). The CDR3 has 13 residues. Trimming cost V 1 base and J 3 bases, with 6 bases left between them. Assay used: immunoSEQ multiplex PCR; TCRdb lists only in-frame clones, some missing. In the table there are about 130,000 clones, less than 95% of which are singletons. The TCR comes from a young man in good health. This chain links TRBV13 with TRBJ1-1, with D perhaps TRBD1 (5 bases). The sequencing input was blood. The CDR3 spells CASSLEGDTEAFF. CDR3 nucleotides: TGTGCCAGCAGCTTAGAAGGGGACACTGAAGCTTTCTTT. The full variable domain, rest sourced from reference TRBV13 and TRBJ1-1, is AAGVIQSPRHLIKEKRETATLKCYPIPRHDTVYWYQQGPGQDPQFLISFYEKMQSDKGSIPDRFSAQQFSDYHSELNMSSLELGDSALYFCASSLEGDTEAFFGQGTRLTVV.